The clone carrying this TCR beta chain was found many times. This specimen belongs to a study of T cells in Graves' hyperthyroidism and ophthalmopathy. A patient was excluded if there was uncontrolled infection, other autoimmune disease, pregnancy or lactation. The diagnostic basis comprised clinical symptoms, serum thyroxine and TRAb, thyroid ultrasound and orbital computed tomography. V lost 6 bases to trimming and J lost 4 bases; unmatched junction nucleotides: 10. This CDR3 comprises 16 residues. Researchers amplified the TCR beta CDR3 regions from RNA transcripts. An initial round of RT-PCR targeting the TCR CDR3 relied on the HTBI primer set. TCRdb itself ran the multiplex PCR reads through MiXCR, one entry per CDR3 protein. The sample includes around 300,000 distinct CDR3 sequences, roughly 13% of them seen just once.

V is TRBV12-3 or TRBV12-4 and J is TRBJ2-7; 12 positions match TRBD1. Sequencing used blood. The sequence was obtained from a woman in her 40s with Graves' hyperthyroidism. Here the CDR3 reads CASRPTGTGGPYEQYF. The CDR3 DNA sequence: TGTGCCAGCAGGCCTACCGGGACAGGGGGCCCTTACGAGCAGTACTTC.